This T cell receptor beta chain is from a study of blood T cell repertoires in COVID-19 (dated by TCRdb to 2020 to 2022). Regarding the study in general: Collaborator samples came from the United States, Italy and Spain and covered acute and convalescent phases of COVID-19. The dataset comprised deeply sampled blood TCRbeta repertoires from subjects exposed to, actively infected with, or recovered from COVID-19. Nearly every sample came with metadata listing a de-identified subject ID, COVID-19 status, age in years and sex. Samples were obtained from the ongoing ImmuneRACE study (first 160 participants) and from about 1,300 subjects provided by 6 global collaborators. The material from the prospective study consisted of cDNA or gDNA derived from T cells, B-cell-depleted T cells, or PBMCs. The repertoires were released in a freely available public database intended as a resource for research on the immune response to SARS-CoV-2. Where HLA class I and class II types were available, the types were taken from metadata supplied by the sample provider, not from assay-based typing. What the research found in general, with its limitations: The quantity of clinical and demographic metadata differed by source and by participant and was supplied without curation.

CDR1 and CDR2 were assigned from the germline V gene as MNHNS and SASEGT. From the cysteine through the phenylalanine, the CDR3 covers 15 amino acids. Here the CDR3 DNA is all that survives: 45 bases in frame from base 1. V drops 0 bases and J drops 0 bases, leaving 6 bases in between. At one collaborating source in Seattle, patients were enrolled during active infection and were followed longitudinally through the course of disease. Collaborating institutions collected whole blood in K2EDTA tubes following their own protocols. For TCRbeta analysis, collaborators shipped samples as frozen whole blood, isolated PBMCs, or DNA extracted from either of those sample types. TCRbeta CDR3 regions were amplified from genomic DNA using the immunoSEQ Assay, a bias-controlled multiplex PCR. Concerning the study's data processing: Within the assay, amplification of reference gene primers was used to estimate how many nucleated cells each sample contained. To quantify the absolute abundance of each unique TCRbeta CDR3 rearrangement, sequence reads were collapsed and filtered. For each sample, productive Simpson clonality was calculated as the square root of Simpson's diversity index over productive rearrangements. What TCRdb holds here is the immuneACCESS table cut down to in-frame rearrangements. Part of the clones is not present; checked against another copy, under half of the missing clones reflect an unresolved V gene, and the others are unexplained. The DNA was the basis for D and trimming; V, J and clone size are from that table. Across this sample there are 250,000 to 400,000 clones, with roughly 90% seen only once. The top ten hold roughly 2.9% of the sample.

Comment on this clone: No cognate antigen has been identified for it. No clone much larger than this one lies a single base away; base qualities are absent.

The chain is made from TRBV6-1 and TRBJ2-4; TRBD1 might be the D gene, on 5 matching bases. The sample consisted of peripheral blood. The source is a woman in her twenties or thirties with COVID-19, enrolled during active disease. DNA sequence: TGTGCCAGCAGTGAAGCGCAGGGAGCCAAAAACATTCAGTACTTC. It encodes CASSEAQGAKNIQYF.